The 10 T cell receptor beta chains in this list originate from one sample, sequenced in a study of T-cell reconstitution after alpha-beta-depleted transplantation in children. Preparation of the TCRbeta library used unique molecular identifiers. TCRdb processed the PCR reads anew with MiXCR; each CDR3 protein has one entry. The sample holds roughly 300,000 distinct CDR3 sequences, 10% seen once. Here the sequenced sample was PBMCs from the stem cell graft donor, taken from the stem cell graft. The source of these receptors is a human donor who donated a stem cell graft to a child with acute lymphoblastic leukemia.

This clonotype was picked up many times. The chain combines TRBV15 with TRBJ2-3, with 7 bases fitting TRBD2. V dropped 5 bases and J dropped 6; count of bases not matched to a gene: 8. The CDR3 covers 14 residues. In germline, CDR1 is LNHNV, CDR2 YYDKDF (reference sequence). The CDR3 DNA is TGTGCCACCAGCTCCCGCGGGAGATCTGATACGCAGTATTTT. The encoded protein is CATSSRGRSDTQYF.

This clonotype was found many times. The rearrangement uses TRBV27 and TRBJ1-4, with TRBD1 identical over 7 bases. This CDR3 has 14 residues. Germline loops: CDR1 MNHEY, CDR2 SMNVEV (reference sequence). With 1 base clipped from V and 7 bases from J, the junction kept 3 bases outside the gene matches. Here the CDR3 reads CASSLWGQREKLFF. CDR3 in DNA: TGTGCCAGCAGTTTATGGGGACAGCGTGAAAAACTGTTTTTT.

This clonotype was seen a single time. The chain employs TRBV15 and TRBJ2-7; D is perhaps TRBD1 (7 bases). The CDR3 is 16 residues long. CDR1 is LNHNV, CDR2 YYDKDF, per germline (reference sequence). Trimming shortened V by 0 bases and J by 5 bases, and 17 bases separated the two germline ends. DNA of the CDR3: TGTGCCACCAGCAGAGATTCCCAGGGGGGTATCGACGAGCAGTACTTC. This gives the protein CATSRDSQGGIDEQYF.

This clonotype came up a few times. V is TRBV20-1 and J is TRBJ1-1; TRBD1 might be the D (6 bases). The V end was cut by 0 bases, the J end by 6 bases, with 14 bases between. From germline, CDR1 is DFQATT and CDR2 SNEGSKA (reference sequence). The length of the CDR3 is 14 residues. CDR3 sequence: CSARDPTGDAEAFF. The CDR3 nucleotides are TGCAGTGCTAGAGACCCGACAGGTGATGCTGAAGCTTTCTTT.

This clonotype was counted ten times or more. Written as DNA, the CDR3 is TGTGCCAGCAGTTTGTCTACAGGGAGGACCTCTGGGGCCAACGTCCTGACTTTC. It yields the protein CASSLSTGRTSGANVLTF. The rearrangement uses TRBV27 and TRBJ2-6; perhaps D is TRBD1 or TRBD2 (6 bases each). Germline V gene data show CDR1 as MNHEY and CDR2 as SMNVEV (reference sequence). The CDR3 is 18 amino acids. The germline V and J ends were trimmed by 3 bases and 0 bases, with 15 bases remaining between them.

This sequence joins TRBV7-8 and TRBJ2-1, with 7 bases identical to TRBD2. Germline V gene data show CDR1 as SGHVS and CDR2 as FQNEAQ. Germline trimming cut 4 bases from V and 10 bases from J; bases unmatched to any gene: 4. This CDR3 comprises 12 residues. As DNA, the CDR3 is TGTGCCAGCAGCTCAGGAGCGGGAGAGCAGTTCTTC. Translation gives CASSSGAGEQFF.

This clonotype was observed many times. V is TRBV6-5 and J is TRBJ1-1, with D hard to call. The CDR3 contains 14 residues. Trimming stripped 2 bases from V and 4 bases from J, with 11 bases between. From germline, CDR1 is MNHEY and CDR2 SVGAGI. Here the CDR3 DNA reads TGTGCCAGCAGTTACAGCTCGGAGAGCACTGAAGCTTTCTTT. As protein: CASSYSSESTEAFF.

This clonotype appeared many times. The chain has TRBV4-1 and TRBJ2-7; 9 positions agree with TRBD2. V gave up 1 base and J gave up 4 bases; unmatched junction bases: 8. Germline V gene data show CDR1 as MGHRA and CDR2 as YSYEKL. The CDR3 has 16 residues. The CDR3 reads CASSQGATSGLYEQYF. For the CDR3, the DNA is TGCGCCAGCAGCCAAGGCGCGACTAGCGGCTTATACGAGCAGTACTTC.

This clonotype was picked up a small number of times. The J gene is TRBJ2-7, the V gene TRBV3-1, with D unclear. Germline V gene lookup returns CDR1 LGHDT and CDR2 YNNKEL (reference sequence). V lost 4 bases to trimming and J lost 2 bases, with 12 bases between them. CDR3 length: 14 amino acids. DNA of the CDR3: TGTGCCAGCAGCCCCTCTGGCCAAACCTACGAGCAGTACTTC. Encoded protein: CASSPSGQTYEQYF.

This clonotype was counted many times. V gene TRBV5-1 combines with J gene TRBJ2-2, with D perhaps being TRBD1 or TRBD2 (6 bases each). Between the trimmed V and J ends, which lost 0 bases and 4 bases, there was a span of 10 bases. The CDR3 totals 15 residues. CDR1 and CDR2 (germline): SGHRS, YFSETQ. The CDR3 sequence is CASSLAKGGTGELFF. DNA of the CDR3: TGCGCCAGCAGCTTGGCCAAGGGGGGCACCGGGGAGCTGTTTTTT.